What follows are 27 T cell receptor beta chains derived from one specimen sequenced in a study of blood T cell repertoires in COVID-19. This table comes from immunoSEQ multiplex PCR, and its TCRdb copy is limited to in-frame clones, with some not included. The sample records around 130,000 clones, roughly four fifths being singletons. The specimen sequenced was peripheral blood. The receptors come from a human donor in a cohort sampled during active COVID-19.

The rearrangement joins TRBV9 to TRBJ1-1; 7 bases agree with TRBD1. CDR1 is SGDLS, CDR2 YYNGEE, per germline. CDR3 length equals 15 residues. The trim removed 5 bases at V and 4 bases at J, leaving 11 bases unmatched. CDR3 DNA: TGTGCCAGCAGGAGAGAGGGGGCGCGAGGCACTGAAGCTTTCTTT. Translated, it gives CASRREGARGTEAFF. The full variable domain, with the rest looked up from reference TRBV9 and TRBJ1-1, is DSGVTQTPKHLITATGQRVTLRCSPRSGDLSVYWYQQSLDQGLQFLIQYYNGEERAKGNILERFSAQQFPDLHSELNLSSLELGDSALYFCASRREGARGTEAFFGQGTRLTVV.

This chain connects TRBV10-3 to TRBJ1-1, with D possibly TRBD1 on 5 matching bases. Deletions cut 8 bases from V and 1 base from J, with 11 bases between. Germline loops: CDR1 ENHRY, CDR2 SYGVKD. The CDR3 has 13 amino acids. The CDR3 DNA is TGTGCCATCCTGGGGGGACCGAACACTGAAGCTTTCTTT. Translation gives CAILGGPNTEAFF.

The chain recombines TRBV5-5 with TRBJ2-4; 9 bases agree with TRBD2. The germline V gene encodes CDR1 SGHKS and CDR2 YYEKEE (reference sequence). This CDR3 contains 16 residues. With 4 bases clipped from V and 0 bases from J, the junction kept 5 bases outside the gene matches. CDR3: CASSMRGGLAKNIQYF. As DNA, the CDR3 is TGTGCCAGCAGCATGCGGGGGGGACTAGCCAAAAACATTCAGTACTTC.

The chain links TRBV7-8 to TRBJ1-2, with 7 positions matching TRBD1. This CDR3 spans 15 amino acids. The germline CDR1 and CDR2 sequences are SGHVS and FQNEAQ. J lost 3 bases, V lost 1 base, and 5 bases had no gene match. The CDR3 DNA sequence: TGTGCCAGCAGCTTAGGCGAAGGGGGCTACTATGGCTACACCTTC. Translation: CASSLGEGGYYGYTF.

The J gene is TRBJ1-4, the V gene TRBV6-1; TRBD1 matches 7 bases. V gave up 3 bases and J gave up 7 bases; unmatched junction bases: 8. The germline V gene has CDR1 MNHNS and CDR2 SASEGT. This CDR3 has 15 amino acids. CDR3 DNA: TGTGCCAGCAGTGAGCGACAGGGATTCGGTGAAAAACTGTTTTTT. It encodes CASSERQGFGEKLFF.

In its sample, this clone was seen once. This chain uses TRBV2 with TRBJ2-2, with D possibly matching TRBD2 (6 bases). The CDR3 loop spans 14 amino acids. The germline V gene has CDR1 SNHLY and CDR2 FYNNEI. Trimming took off 6 bases at V and 3 bases at J, with 11 bases between the two ends. CDR3 sequence reads: CASRTGTYTGELFF. CDR3 nucleotides: TGTGCCAGCAGAACCGGGACTTACACCGGGGAGCTGTTTTTT. Complete variable domain (other parts from reference TRBV2 and TRBJ2-2): EPEVTQTPSHQVTQMGQEVILRCVPISNHLYFYWYRQILGQKVEFLVSFYNNEISEKSEIFDDQFSVERPDGSNFTLKIRSTKLEDSAMYFCASRTGTYTGELFFGEGSRLTVL.

J is TRBJ2-7 and V is TRBV28; the match to TRBD1 covers 9 bases. Trimming at V came to 6 bases and at J to 2 bases, leaving 11 bases not matched to a gene. Germline lookup yields CDR1 MDHEN and CDR2 SYDVKM. The CDR3 has 16 residues. CDR3 region: CASRPPPGQGTYEQYF. CDR3 DNA sequence: TGTGCCAGCAGGCCCCCTCCGGGACAGGGTACCTACGAGCAGTACTTC. Drawing the rest from reference TRBV28 and TRBJ2-7, the complete variable domain is DVKVTQSSRYLVKRTGEKVFLECVQDMDHENMFWYRQDPGLGLRLIYFSYDVKMKEKGDIPEGYSVSREKKERFSLILESASTNQTSMYLCASRPPPGQGTYEQYFGPGTRLTVT.

This clone was seen a single time. The chain employs TRBV30 and TRBJ1-6, with 7 positions matching TRBD1. Germline-derived CDR1 and CDR2 are GTSNPN and SVGIG (reference sequence). The V gene end was trimmed by 0 bases and the J gene end by 7 bases; junction bases not matched to a gene: 6. This CDR3 has 15 residues. The CDR3 region has the DNA TGTGCCTGGAGTGTACTAGGGACAGCCAATTCACCCCTCCACTTT. This gives the protein CAWSVLGTANSPLHF.

This clone was recorded once. The chain is built from TRBV2 and TRBJ2-7; D gene uncertain. V was trimmed by 7 bases and J by 3 bases, leaving 10 bases between them. Per the germline V gene, CDR1 is SNHLY and CDR2 is FYNNEI. The CDR3 loop spans 12 amino acids. CDR3 in DNA: TGTGCCAGCACTCTCCACAGCTACGAGCAGTACTTC. Protein: CASTLHSYEQYF.

V is TRBV5-1 and J is TRBJ2-5; TRBD2 is a possible D gene (6 bases). Trimming removed 1 base at V and 4 bases at J, with 17 bases between. The CDR3 sequence is 16 residues long. Germline-derived CDR1 and CDR2 are SGHRS and YFSETQ. The CDR3: CASSLLGRPGGETQYF. The CDR3 DNA reads TGCGCCAGCAGCTTGTTAGGTCGGCCCGGGGGAGAGACCCAGTACTTC. Full variable domain (outside the CDR3, taken from reference TRBV5-1 and TRBJ2-5): KAGVTQTPRYLIKTRGQQVTLSCSPISGHRSVSWYQQTPGQGLQFLFEYFSETQRNKGNFPGRFSGRQFSNSRSEMNVSTLELGDSALYLCASSLLGRPGGETQYFGPGTRLLVL.

This clone has just one count. The genes are TRBV5-4 and TRBJ1-2; 8 bases align to TRBD1. Germline values: CDR1 SGHNT, CDR2 YYREEE (reference sequence). The J segment lost 0 bases and the V segment lost 5 bases, leaving 18 bases of the junction unmatched. This CDR3 contains 19 residues. The CDR3 DNA reads TGTGCCAGCAGGAATCCAAAGGGACAGGCCATCACCTCTAACTATGGCTACACCTTC. It codes for CASRNPKGQAITSNYGYTF.

The chain is built from TRBV10-1 and TRBJ1-2; 7 bases agree with TRBD1. Germline trimming cut 8 bases from V and 6 bases from J; bases unmatched to any gene: 18. Germline V lookup: CDR1 WNHNN, CDR2 SYGVQD (reference sequence). The CDR3 is 16 amino acids. CDR3 nucleotide sequence: TGCGCCAGCTCGGAGGGGGCGGATTCGATGTGGGATGGCTACACCTTC. Translated: CASSEGADSMWDGYTF.

This chain connects TRBV5-1 to TRBJ1-2, with D possibly TRBD1 on 6 matching bases. V was trimmed by 0 bases and J by 1 base, leaving 10 bases between them. CDR3 size: 15 residues. Germline CDR1 and CDR2: SGHRS and YFSETQ. CDR3 coding DNA: TGCGCCAGCAGCTTGGCCCCCAGGGGTAACTATGGCTACACCTTC. This codes for CASSLAPRGNYGYTF. Variable domain in full (rest from reference TRBV5-1 and TRBJ1-2): KAGVTQTPRYLIKTRGQQVTLSCSPISGHRSVSWYQQTPGQGLQFLFEYFSETQRNKGNFPGRFSGRQFSNSRSEMNVSTLELGDSALYLCASSLAPRGNYGYTFGSGTRLTVV.

The chain recombines TRBV19 with TRBJ1-1; 8 nucleotides line up with TRBD1. V lost 6 bases to trimming and J lost 4 bases; unmatched junction nucleotides: 13. The CDR3 spans 16 residues. Germline lookup yields CDR1 LNHDA and CDR2 SQIVND (reference sequence). The CDR3 coding sequence is TGTGCCAGTAGAGGGGGCGACAGGGGATTTGGCACTGAAGCTTTCTTT. Translating it yields CASRGGDRGFGTEAFF.

The chain is built from TRBV2 and TRBJ1-4, with TRBD1 matching over 8 bases. This CDR3 has 19 residues. Per the germline V gene, CDR1 is SNHLY and CDR2 is FYNNEI. The junction had 17 bases not matched to a gene; V was cut back by 6 bases and J by 2 bases. The CDR3 loop reads CASSRRQGALPGTNEKLFF. The CDR3 DNA follows: TGTGCCAGCAGCCGTCGTCAGGGGGCCCTACCTGGGACTAATGAAAAACTGTTTTTT. Complete variable domain (other parts from reference TRBV2 and TRBJ1-4): EPEVTQTPSHQVTQMGQEVILRCVPISNHLYFYWYRQILGQKVEFLVSFYNNEISEKSEIFDDQFSVERPDGSNFTLKIRSTKLEDSAMYFCASSRRQGALPGTNEKLFFGSGTQLSVL.

This clone was counted only a few times. The rearrangement links TRBV12-3 or TRBV12-4 to TRBJ2-7, with TRBD1 identical over 7 bases. This CDR3 has 12 residues. Trimming removed 6 bases from V and 7 bases from J; junction bases left unmatched: 6. The CDR3 bases are TGTGCCAGCAGGGGACAGACTTGGGAGCAGTACTTC. It encodes CASRGQTWEQYF.

This chain links TRBV21-1 with TRBJ2-7; no DNA check was done on the table's D call, TRBD1. TRBV21-1 is shown as a pseudogene. The CDR3 is 17 amino acids. The CDR3 DNA reads as TGTGCCAGCAGCAATCAAACCGGGACACTAAAGACCTACGAGCAGTACTTC. It translates to CASSNQTGTLKTYEQYF.

In DNA, the CDR3 is TGTGCCAGCAGTTTACTAGTCACCGGGGAGCTGTTTTTT. It is translated as CASSLLVTGELFF. The chain joins TRBV12-3 or TRBV12-4 to TRBJ2-2; D call uncertain. Trimming took 2 bases from V and 4 from J, leaving 5 bases between them. The CDR3 is 13 residues long.

The chain links TRBV27 to TRBJ2-7; TRBD1 aligns across 7 bases. Germline V gene data show CDR1 as MNHEY and CDR2 as SMNVEV (reference sequence). J lost 4 bases, V lost 6 bases, and 9 bases had no gene match. CDR3 size: 14 residues. CDR3 sequence: CASSPSGTEYEQYF. As DNA, the CDR3 is TGTGCCAGCAGCCCTTCCGGGACAGAGTACGAGCAGTACTTC.

The gene calls are TRBV28 and TRBJ2-7; D uncertain. The CDR3 spans 13 residues. V was trimmed by 3 bases and J by 3 bases, leaving 9 bases between them. Germline V gene data show CDR1 as MDHEN and CDR2 as SYDVKM. For the CDR3, the DNA is TGTGCCAGCAGTTTTAATCTAGTCTACGAGCAGTACTTC. It is translated as CASSFNLVYEQYF.

The chain joins TRBV6-5 to TRBJ1-2; tentatively, D is TRBD1 (5 bases). The CDR3 runs 14 residues. V lost 7 bases to trimming and J lost 3 bases, with 15 bases between them. In germline, CDR1 is MNHEY, CDR2 SVGAGI. The CDR3 reads CASTFGRGYYGYTF. The CDR3 DNA sequence: TGTGCCAGCACTTTTGGGAGGGGATACTATGGCTACACCTTC.

The chain carries TRBV28 and TRBJ2-7, with a weak D call TRBD2 (6 bases). Germline values: CDR1 MDHEN, CDR2 SYDVKM. The CDR3 totals 14 residues. Trimming cost V 6 bases and J 4 bases, with 16 bases left between them. The DNA for the CDR3 is TGTGCCAGCAGAAACCCCGGGACTTATTACGAGCAGTACTTC. As protein: CASRNPGTYYEQYF. The complete variable domain, with remaining parts taken from reference TRBV28 and TRBJ2-7, reads DVKVTQSSRYLVKRTGEKVFLECVQDMDHENMFWYRQDPGLGLRLIYFSYDVKMKEKGDIPEGYSVSREKKERFSLILESASTNQTSMYLCASRNPGTYYEQYFGPGTRLTVT.

The V and J genes are TRBV28 and TRBJ2-5, with D possibly matching TRBD1 (6 bases). There are 15 residues in the CDR3. Trimming shortened V by 6 bases and J by 5 bases, and 19 bases separated the two germline ends. In germline, CDR1 is MDHEN, CDR2 SYDVKM. The CDR3 nucleotides read TGTGCCAGCAGCCCCCAGTTGACAGGCCGGGAGACCCAGTACTTC. As protein: CASSPQLTGRETQYF.

The rearrangement joins TRBV19 to TRBJ1-4; D might be TRBD1 (5 bases). Germline CDR1 LNHDA, CDR2 SQIVND (reference sequence). This CDR3 spans 14 amino acids. Trimming pared 3 bases from V and 2 bases from J, leaving 7 bases between. The CDR3 sequence: CASSIGTTNEKLFF. DNA of the CDR3: TGTGCCAGTAGTATTGGGACTACTAATGAAAAACTGTTTTTT.

This clone was detected only once. The V gene is TRBV9, the J gene TRBJ2-3, with TRBD2 identical over 8 bases. Germline values: CDR1 SGDLS, CDR2 YYNGEE. The CDR3 has 16 amino acids. J lost 6 bases, V lost 2 bases, and 11 bases had no gene match. As DNA, the CDR3 is TGTGCCAGCAGCGTGTCGATAGCGGGGAATTGGGATACGCAGTATTTT. Its protein product is CASSVSIAGNWDTQYF.

The V call is TRBV18, the J call TRBJ2-7; the match to TRBD1 covers 7 bases. Unmatched junction bases numbered 5, after V lost 3 bases and J lost 0 bases. The CDR3 is made up of 15 amino acids. Germline V gene data show CDR1 as KGHSH and CDR2 as LQKENI. In nucleotides, the CDR3 is TGTGCCAGCTCACCGACAGGGCTACCCTCCTACGAGCAGTACTTC. Translation: CASSPTGLPSYEQYF. Using reference TRBV18 and TRBJ2-7 for the parts outside the CDR3, the full variable domain is NAGVMQNPRHLVRRRGQEARLRCSPMKGHSHVYWYRQLPEEGLKFMVYLQKENIIDESGMPKERFSAEFPKEGPSILRIQQVVRGDSAAYFCASSPTGLPSYEQYFGPGTRLTVT.

The V call is TRBV19, the J call TRBJ2-6; perhaps TRBD1 as D (6 bases). The ends were cut back, 8 bases at V and 1 base at J, with 18 bases in the middle. The germline V gene has CDR1 LNHDA and CDR2 SQIVND (reference sequence). The CDR3 spans 17 residues. DNA of the CDR3: TGTGCCAGTGGGAGAGGGGGACGTCCATCTGGGGCCAACGTCCTGACTTTC. Amino acid sequence: CASGRGGRPSGANVLTF.